The 5 T cell receptor beta chains below were found in one sample sequenced in a study of shared clonotypes between healthy human individuals. Assay used: immunoSEQ multiplex PCR; TCRdb lists only in-frame clones, some missing. This table has roughly 2 million clones, roughly 96% appearing once. The sequenced material came from naive CD4+ T cells sorted from blood. Subset noted: CD45RA+ positively selected. The receptors originated from a man between 18 and 29 years old in good health.

The chain joins TRBV11-1 to TRBJ2-3; no clear D. CDR1 is SGHAT and CDR2 is FQDESV in the germline V gene (reference sequence). V dropped 1 base and J dropped 2 bases, with 10 bases sitting between them. The CDR3 loop spans 15 amino acids. In DNA form, the CDR3 reads TGTGCCAGCAGCTTAGTCAGAAGCCACACAGATACGCAGTATTTT. Amino acid sequence: CASSLVRSHTDTQYF.

CDR3 nucleotides: TGTGCCAGTAGTATAGATGTGGGGATCGGTGAAAAACTGTTTTTT. Encoded protein: CASSIDVGIGEKLFF. The rearrangement uses TRBV19 and TRBJ1-4; D unclear. The CDR3 has 15 amino acids. Trimming pared 0 bases from V and 7 bases from J, leaving 12 bases between. Germline V gene lookup returns CDR1 LNHDA and CDR2 SQIVND (reference sequence). Together with reference TRBV19 and TRBJ1-4, the CDR3 gives the full variable domain: DGGITQSPKYLFRKEGQNVTLSCEQNLNHDAMYWYRQDPGQGLRLIYYSQIVNDFQKGDIAEGYSVSREKKESFPLTVTSAQKNPTAFYLCASSIDVGIGEKLFFGSGTQLSVL.

V gene TRBV10-3 combines with J gene TRBJ2-7; D call uncertain. Deletions cut 0 bases from V and 7 bases from J, with 10 bases between. The CDR3 spans 13 residues. Germline CDR1 and CDR2: ENHRY and SYGVKD. The CDR3 DNA follows: TGTGCCATCAGTGAGTCGTGGGGTGGGGAGCAGTACTTC. Its translation is CAISESWGGEQYF.

A single count supports this clone. CDR3 nucleotide sequence: TGTGCCAGCAGCTCACCGGGACCCCGGAACACTGAAGCTTTCTTT. As protein: CASSSPGPRNTEAFF. The chain couples TRBV7-9 to TRBJ1-1; D perhaps matches TRBD1 (5 bases). V was trimmed by 4 bases and J by 1 base, leaving 13 bases between them. Germline-derived CDR1 and CDR2 are SEHNR and FQNEAQ (reference sequence). The CDR3 totals 15 residues.

This chain uses TRBV28 with TRBJ2-3; tentatively, D is TRBD2 (5 bases). The CDR3 loop spans 13 amino acids. Germline lookup yields CDR1 MDHEN and CDR2 SYDVKM. With 8 bases removed from V and 3 bases from J, the gap between germline ends came to 12 bases. In nucleotides, the CDR3 is TGTGCCAGCGTGCGGGCGTCTACAGATACGCAGTATTTT. Encoded protein: CASVRASTDTQYF.